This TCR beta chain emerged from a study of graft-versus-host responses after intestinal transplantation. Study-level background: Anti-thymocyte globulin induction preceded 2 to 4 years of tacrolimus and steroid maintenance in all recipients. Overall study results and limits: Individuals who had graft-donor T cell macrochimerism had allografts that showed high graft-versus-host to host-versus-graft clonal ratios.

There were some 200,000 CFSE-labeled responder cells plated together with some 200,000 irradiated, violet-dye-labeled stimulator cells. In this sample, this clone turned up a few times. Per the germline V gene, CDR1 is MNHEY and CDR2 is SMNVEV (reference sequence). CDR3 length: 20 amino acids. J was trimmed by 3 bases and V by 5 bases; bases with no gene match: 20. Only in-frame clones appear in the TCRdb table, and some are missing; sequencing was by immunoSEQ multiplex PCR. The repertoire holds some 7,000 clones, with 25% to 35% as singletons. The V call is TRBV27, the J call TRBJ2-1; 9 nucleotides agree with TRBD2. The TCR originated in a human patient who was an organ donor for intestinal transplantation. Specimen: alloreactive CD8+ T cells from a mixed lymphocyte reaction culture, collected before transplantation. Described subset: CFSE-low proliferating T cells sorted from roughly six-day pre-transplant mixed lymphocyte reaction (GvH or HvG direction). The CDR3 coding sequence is TGTGCCAGCAGTCCTAAGGGAGGACTAGCGTTTTTCTACTACTACAATGAGCAGTTCTTC. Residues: CASSPKGGLAFFYYYNEQFF.